Here is one TCR beta chain with its context. Its binding antigen is unknown. These data are taken from a study of monozygotic twins with inflammatory bowel disease (dated by TCRdb to about 2019). With regard to the full study: A total of roughly 28 monozygotic twin pairs were included in the full study, comprising nine German pairs (four IBD-concordant, five IBD-discordant) and 19 IBD-discordant Danish pairs. The search for disease-associated traits relied mainly on comparing IBD patients with their genetically identical healthy co-twins within discordant pairs. Each individual had, on average, about 151 000 unique TCRalpha sequences and 181 000 unique TCRbeta sequences available for analysis. Broader findings and caveats from the paper: A decrease in TCRbeta repertoire diversity, as measured by inverse Simpson index, was observed in IBD patients compared with their healthy co-twins. No single strong signal or clonotype linked to IBD turned up in the results, so the idea that one exists was not supported. Because patients received different immunosuppressive treatments, the repertoires may have picked up extra background noise and variability between individuals. The analysis was unable to tell apart different T cell subtypes. Compared with healthy twins, IBD patients shared fewer clonotypes with other individuals, and the difference was most pronounced in patients with signs of disease activity. Concordant and discordant twins showed no difference in repertoire similarity, possibly because of limited statistical power.

From each donor, an approximately 2.5 ml peripheral blood sample was collected into PAXgene tubes and kept at -80 degrees C. Without T cell sorting, total RNA was isolated from whole blood using the PAXgene blood miRNA kit on an automated QIAcube. Deep TCRalpha and TCRbeta repertoire profiling with unique molecular barcoding was performed on peripheral blood of monozygotic twin pairs concordant or discordant for inflammatory bowel disease. For every twin pair, smoking habits were documented, and each individual was categorised as a current, former or never smoker. Library prep was done by 5' RACE. The input for every TCR library was around 3.5 ug of total RNA. For each sample, cDNA synthesis was carried out in eight separate reactions using SMARTScribe reverse transcriptase. During cDNA synthesis, unique molecular identifiers containing a 6-nucleotide sample barcode were introduced by template switching. TCRalpha and TCRbeta cDNA was amplified by two nested PCRs of 16 and 9 cycles, with bead purification after each PCR. Before amplification, the cDNA was both treated with uracil DNA-glycosylase and purified with the QIAquick PCR purification kit. In the second PCR, Illumina TruSeq-compatible adapters and sample-specific barcodes were added. Library quality and concentration were checked on TapeStation and Qubit, and libraries were pooled at about 5 ng each. The pooled libraries were sequenced with 2 x 100 bp reads and custom sequencing primers on an Illumina HiSeq2500 single-index Rapid Run. The original pipeline was this. UMI-based consensus assembly with MiGEC version 1.2.6 was used to correct PCR and sequencing errors. MiXCR version 2.1.1 handled V(D)J alignment, clonotype assembly and CDR3 extraction. To normalise gene usage, clonotype sharing and MAIT/NKT TCR abundance, the top 1000, 10 000 and 20 000 clonotypes in each sample were analysed. Diversity was computed as the inverse Simpson index with the vegan R package after downsampling to 27 000 UMIs. Paired Mann-Whitney U tests on discordant twin pairs were used, with Benjamini-Hochberg multiple-testing correction. The reads were reprocessed in TCRdb, with one entry per CDR3 protein sequence and no accompanying DNA. It is TCRdb's table, rather than the study itself, that gives the V and J calls and clone size. This sample's listing comprises a few hundred thousand distinct CDR3 sequences. Of the sample, 2.6% is held by the ten largest clones.

The CDR3, from cysteine to phenylalanine, totals 17 residues. A DNA sequence was not provided. The germline V gene sets CDR1 to SGDLS and CDR2 to YYNGEE. The sample consisted of blood. The TCR comes from a human donor with ulcerative colitis or Crohn's disease, or a healthy co-twin of an affected twin (not recorded which). The rearranged chain carries TRBV9 and TRBJ2-3; TCRdb gives TRBD1 as the D gene, but with no DNA this cannot be confirmed. CDR3 region: CASSFKAGTVISDTQYF.